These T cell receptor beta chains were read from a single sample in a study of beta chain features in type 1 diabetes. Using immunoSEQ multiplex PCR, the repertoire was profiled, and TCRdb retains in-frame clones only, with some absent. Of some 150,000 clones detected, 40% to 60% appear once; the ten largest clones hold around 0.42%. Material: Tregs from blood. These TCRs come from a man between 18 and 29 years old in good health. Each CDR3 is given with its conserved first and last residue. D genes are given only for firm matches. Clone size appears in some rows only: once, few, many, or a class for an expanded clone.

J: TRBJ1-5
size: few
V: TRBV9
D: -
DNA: TGTGCCAGCAACCCAAAGGGGGTAAGCAATCAGCCCCAGCATTTT
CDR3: CASNPKGVSNQPQHF

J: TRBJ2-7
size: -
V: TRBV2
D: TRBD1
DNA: TGTGCCAGCAGTGAATCCGACAGGGGGCTCTACGAGCAGTACTTC
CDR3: CASSESDRGLYEQYF

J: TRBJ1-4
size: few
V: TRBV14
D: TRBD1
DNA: TGTGCCAGCAGCCAAGCGACAGGGCTGGCTAATGAAAAACTGTTTTTT
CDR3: CASSQATGLANEKLFF

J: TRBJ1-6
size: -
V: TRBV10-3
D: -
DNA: TGTGCCATCAGTGACTCTCCTCATAATTCACCCCTCCACTTT
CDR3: CAISDSPHNSPLHF

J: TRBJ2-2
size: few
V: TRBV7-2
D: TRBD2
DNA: TGTGCCAGCAGCAAAATAGCGGGGGGAGCCGGGGAGCTGTTTTTT
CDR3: CASSKIAGGAGELFF

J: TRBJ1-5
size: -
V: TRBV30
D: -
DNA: TGTGCCTGGAGCCAGGGTCGCGGCAATCAGCCCCAGCATTTT
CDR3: CAWSQGRGNQPQHF

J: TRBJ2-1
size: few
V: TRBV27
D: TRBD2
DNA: TGTGCCAGCAGTCTGGCAGTACTAGCGGGGGACCTCTACAATGAGCAGTTCTTC
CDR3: CASSLAVLAGDLYNEQFF

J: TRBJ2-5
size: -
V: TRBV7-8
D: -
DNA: TGTGCCAGCAGCTTAACGGACCAAGAGACCCAGTACTTC
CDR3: CASSLTDQETQYF

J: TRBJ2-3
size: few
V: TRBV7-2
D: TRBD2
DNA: TGTGCCAGCAGCTGGCCCCTAGGGAGCGGGAAGGTCACAGATACGCAGTATTTT
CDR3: CASSWPLGSGKVTDTQYF

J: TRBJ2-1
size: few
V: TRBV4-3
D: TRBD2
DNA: TGCGCCAGCAGCCAGATCCCAGCGGGAGAAGTACGGAATGAGCAGTTCTTC
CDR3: CASSQIPAGEVRNEQFF

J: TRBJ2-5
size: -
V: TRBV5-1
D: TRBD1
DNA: TGCGCCAGCAGCCTTCCTCTATGGACAGGGAGGCTTTCGAGTGAGACCCAGTACTTC
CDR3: CASSLPLWTGRLSSETQYF

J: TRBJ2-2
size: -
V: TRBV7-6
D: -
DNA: TGTGCCAGCAGCTTAAGGGACACATACACCGGGGAGCTGTTTTTT
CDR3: CASSLRDTYTGELFF

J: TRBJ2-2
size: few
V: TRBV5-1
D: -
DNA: TGCGCCAGCACCTATGCGGGACGAGACACCGGGGAGCTGTTTTTT
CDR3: CASTYAGRDTGELFF

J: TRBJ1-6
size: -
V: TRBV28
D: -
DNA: TGTGCCAGCAGTACACGATTATATTCACCCCTCCACTTT
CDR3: CASSTRLYSPLHF

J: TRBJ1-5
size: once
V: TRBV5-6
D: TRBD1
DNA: TGTGCCAGCAGCCCGGGACAGCACCAGCCCCAGCATTTT
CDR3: CASSPGQHQPQHF

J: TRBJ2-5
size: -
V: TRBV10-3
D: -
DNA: TGTGCCATCAGTACCGGGACAAGGGGAGAGACCCAGTACTTC
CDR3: CAISTGTRGETQYF

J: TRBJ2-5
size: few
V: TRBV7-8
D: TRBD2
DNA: TGTGCCAGCAACACCCCCGGGGCGGGGGGGCTCCAAGAGACCCAGTACTTC
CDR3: CASNTPGAGGLQETQYF

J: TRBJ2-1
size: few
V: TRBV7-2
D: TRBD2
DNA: TGTGCCAGCAGCTTGGGCTTTAGAAGACTAGCGGGAACCAATGAGCAGTTCTTC
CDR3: CASSLGFRRLAGTNEQFF

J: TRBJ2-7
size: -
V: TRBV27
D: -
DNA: TGTGCCAGCAGTTTAAAGGGCGGGTCCTACGAGCAGTACTTC
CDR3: CASSLKGGSYEQYF

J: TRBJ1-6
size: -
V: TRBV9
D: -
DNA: TGTGCCAGCAGTCCAAACAGATATTCACCCCTCCACTTT
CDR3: CASSPNRYSPLHF

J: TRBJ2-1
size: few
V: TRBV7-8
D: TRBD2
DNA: TGTGCCAGCAGCTTAACACTAGCGGGGAACAATGAGCAGTTCTTC
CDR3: CASSLTLAGNNEQFF

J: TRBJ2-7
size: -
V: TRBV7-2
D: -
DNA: TGTGCCAGCAGCTTAGCCGGGGCCGGAGGGAGCTCTTTTTCCTACGAGCAGTACTTC
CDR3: CASSLAGAGGSSFSYEQYF

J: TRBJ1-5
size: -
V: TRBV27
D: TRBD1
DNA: TGTGCCAGCAGTTTATCGACAGGGCTAAATCAGCCCCAGCATTTT
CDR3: CASSLSTGLNQPQHF

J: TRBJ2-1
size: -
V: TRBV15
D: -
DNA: TGTGCCACCAGCAGAGTTATTGGGGGCGTGGGGAATGAGCAGTTCTTC
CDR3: CATSRVIGGVGNEQFF

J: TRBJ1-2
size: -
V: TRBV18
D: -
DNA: TGTGCCAGCTCAGATGGACAGTTCTATGGCTACACCTTC
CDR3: CASSDGQFYGYTF

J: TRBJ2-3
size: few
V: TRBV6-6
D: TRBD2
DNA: TGTGCCAGCAGCTCACTAGCGGGGGTTGGTACGCAGTATTTT
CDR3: CASSSLAGVGTQYF

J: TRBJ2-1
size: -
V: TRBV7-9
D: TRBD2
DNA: TGTGCCAGCAGCTTTGAAGGACTAGCGCCTTCCAATGAGCAGTTCTTC
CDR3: CASSFEGLAPSNEQFF